This TCR beta chain was sequenced during a study of shared clonotypes between healthy human individuals. The CDR3 extends over 17 amino acids. The germline gives CDR1 SGHDT, CDR2 YYEEEE. Trimming shortened V by 4 bases and J by 8 bases, and 25 bases separated the two germline ends. Authors' data handling: Because ImmunoSEQ provided only junction sequences with no quality scores, the filtering differed. Sequencing was performed with immunoSEQ multiplex PCR; in TCRdb, only in-frame clones are kept and a portion is missing. V and J calls and clone size are given by that table; D and trimming were obtained from the DNA. This sample has roughly 480,000 clones, with 70% to 80% found just once.

The sample consisted of PBMCs. The sequence came from a woman aged 40 to 49 in good health. Some clones in this sample may be carry-over from other donors' samples. J is TRBJ2-1 and V is TRBV5-6; D is possibly TRBD1 (7 bases). In DNA form, the CDR3 reads TGTGCCAGCAGCCCGGGGGACAGCAGAATTATCGGCGATGAGCAGTTCTTC. Encoded protein: CASSPGDSRIIGDEQFF.